This T cell receptor beta chain was sequenced during a study of T cells in Graves' hyperthyroidism and ophthalmopathy. TCR beta CDR3 sequences were amplified from RNA transcripts. HTBI primers were used for first-round RT-PCR of the TCR CDR3. In TCRdb, the multiplex PCR reads were re-called with MiXCR into one record per CDR3 protein. The table lists 40,000 or so distinct CDR3 sequences, roughly 49% of them singletons. Lactation, pregnancy, other autoimmune disease or uncontrolled infection excluded patients. Together with thyroid ultrasound, orbital computed tomography, serum thyroxine and TRAb, clinical symptoms were used for diagnoses. The sample, blood from the first hyperthyroidism diagnosis, precedes any ophthalmopathy symptoms. The ends were cut back, 8 bases at V and 10 bases at J, with 15 bases in the middle. From germline, CDR1 is SNHLY and CDR2 FYNNEI. CDR3 size: 11 residues. This clonotype was detected once.

The sequencing sample was made of blood. The TCR was taken from a woman aged 45-65 years with Graves' hyperthyroidism that later progressed to Graves' ophthalmopathy. The chain uses TRBV2 and TRBJ2-7; D call uncertain. Written as DNA, the CDR3 is TGTGCCAGCTCCCAACTGGGCGAACAGTACTTC. Translated, it gives CASSQLGEQYF. The full variable domain, with the rest looked up from reference TRBV2 and TRBJ2-7, is EPEVTQTPSHQVTQMGQEVILRCVPISNHLYFYWYRQILGQKVEFLVSFYNNEISEKSEIFDDQFSVERPDGSNFTLKIRSTKLEDSAMYFCASSQLGEQYFGPGTRLTVT.